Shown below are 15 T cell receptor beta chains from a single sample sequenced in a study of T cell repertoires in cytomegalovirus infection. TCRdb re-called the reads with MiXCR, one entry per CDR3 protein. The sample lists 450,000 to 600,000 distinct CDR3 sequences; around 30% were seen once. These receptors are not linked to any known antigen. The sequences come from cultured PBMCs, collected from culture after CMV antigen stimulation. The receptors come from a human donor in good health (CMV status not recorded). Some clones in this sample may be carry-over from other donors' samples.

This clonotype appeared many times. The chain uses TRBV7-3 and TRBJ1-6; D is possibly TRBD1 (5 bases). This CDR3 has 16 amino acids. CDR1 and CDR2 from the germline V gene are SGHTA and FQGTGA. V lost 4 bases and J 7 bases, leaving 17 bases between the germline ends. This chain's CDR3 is CASSSYPPGYNSPLHF. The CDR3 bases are TGTGCCAGCAGCTCCTATCCCCCAGGGTACAATTCACCCCTCCACTTT.

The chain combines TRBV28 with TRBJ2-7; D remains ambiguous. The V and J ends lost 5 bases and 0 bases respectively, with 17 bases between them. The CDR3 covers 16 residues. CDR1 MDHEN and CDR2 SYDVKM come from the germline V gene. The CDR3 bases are TGTGCCAGCAGTCCGAATTGGGGTGCATCCTCCTACGAGCAGTACTTC. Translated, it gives CASSPNWGASSYEQYF.

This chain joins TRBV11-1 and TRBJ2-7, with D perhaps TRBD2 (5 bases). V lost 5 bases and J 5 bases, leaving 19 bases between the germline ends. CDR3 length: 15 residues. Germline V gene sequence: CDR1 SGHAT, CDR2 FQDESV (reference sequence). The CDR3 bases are TGTGCCAGCAGCCTTGCCCATAACTGGGAGAACGAGCAGTACTTC. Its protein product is CASSLAHNWENEQYF.

The CDR3 sequence is CASEREKLFF. DNA for the CDR3: TGTGCCAGCGAAAGGGAAAAACTGTTTTTT. This chain joins TRBV28 and TRBJ1-4; D gene ambiguous. The CDR3 runs to 10 residues. Germline CDR1 reads MDHEN; CDR2 reads SYDVKM. Trimming stripped 8 bases from V and 8 bases from J, with 6 bases between. The whole variable domain, filled in from reference TRBV28 and TRBJ1-4, reads DVKVTQSSRYLVKRTGEKVFLECVQDMDHENMFWYRQDPGLGLRLIYFSYDVKMKEKGDIPEGYSVSREKKERFSLILESASTNQTSMYLCASEREKLFFGSGTQLSVL.

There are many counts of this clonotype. In DNA form, the CDR3 reads TGTGCCAGCAACCAGGCCGGGTTTAGCTACGAGCAGTACTTC. This encodes CASNQAGFSYEQYF. V gene TRBV7-2 combines with J gene TRBJ2-7; D is unresolved. Trimming took off 7 bases at V and 3 bases at J, with 16 bases between the two ends. CDR1 is SGHTA and CDR2 is FQGNSA in the germline V gene. The CDR3 covers 14 residues.

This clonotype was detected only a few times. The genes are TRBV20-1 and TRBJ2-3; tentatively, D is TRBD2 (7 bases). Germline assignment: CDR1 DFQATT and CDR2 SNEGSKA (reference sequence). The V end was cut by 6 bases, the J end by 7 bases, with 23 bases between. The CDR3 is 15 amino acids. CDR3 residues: CSASLEGGGEYTQYF. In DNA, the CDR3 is TGCAGTGCGTCCTTGGAGGGGGGGGGCGAGTATACGCAGTATTTT.

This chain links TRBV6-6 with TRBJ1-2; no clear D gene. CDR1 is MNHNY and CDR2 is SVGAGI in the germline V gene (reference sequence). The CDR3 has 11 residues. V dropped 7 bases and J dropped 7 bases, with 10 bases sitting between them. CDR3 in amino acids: CASNSRGGYTF. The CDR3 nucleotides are TGTGCCAGCAACTCCCGGGGTGGCTACACCTTC.

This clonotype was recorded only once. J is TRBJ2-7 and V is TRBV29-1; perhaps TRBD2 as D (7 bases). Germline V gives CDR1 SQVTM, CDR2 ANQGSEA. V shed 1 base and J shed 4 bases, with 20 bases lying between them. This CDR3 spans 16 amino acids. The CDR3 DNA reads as TGCAGCGTTGAAGGGGGGGCGGGGGAGAGTTTATACGAGCAGTACTTC. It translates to CSVEGGAGESLYEQYF.

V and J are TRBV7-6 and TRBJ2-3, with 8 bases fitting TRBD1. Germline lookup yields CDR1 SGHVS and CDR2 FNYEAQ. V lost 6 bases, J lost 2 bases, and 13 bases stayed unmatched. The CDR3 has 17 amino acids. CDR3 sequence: CASRRSGTGLNTDTQYF. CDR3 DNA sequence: TGTGCCAGCAGACGATCCGGGACAGGATTAAACACAGATACGCAGTATTTT. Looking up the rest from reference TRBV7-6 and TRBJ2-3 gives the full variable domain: GAGVSQSPRYKVTKRGQDVALRCDPISGHVSLYWYRQALGQGPEFLTYFNYEAQQDKSGLPNDRFSAERPEGSISTLTIQRTEQRDSAMYRCASRRSGTGLNTDTQYFGPGTRLTVL.

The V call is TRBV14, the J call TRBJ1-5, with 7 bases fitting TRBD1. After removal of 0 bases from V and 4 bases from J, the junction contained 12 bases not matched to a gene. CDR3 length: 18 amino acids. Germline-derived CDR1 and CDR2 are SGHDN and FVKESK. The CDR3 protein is CASSQEKGQKNINQPQHF. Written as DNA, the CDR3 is TGTGCCAGCAGCCAAGAGAAGGGACAGAAAAACATAAATCAGCCCCAGCATTTT.

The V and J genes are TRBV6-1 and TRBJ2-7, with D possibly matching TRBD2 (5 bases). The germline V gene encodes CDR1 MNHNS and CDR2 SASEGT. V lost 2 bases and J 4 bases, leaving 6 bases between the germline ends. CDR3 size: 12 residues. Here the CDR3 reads CASSERGYEQYV. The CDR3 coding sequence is TGTGCCAGCAGTGAACGGGGATACGAGCAGTACGTC.

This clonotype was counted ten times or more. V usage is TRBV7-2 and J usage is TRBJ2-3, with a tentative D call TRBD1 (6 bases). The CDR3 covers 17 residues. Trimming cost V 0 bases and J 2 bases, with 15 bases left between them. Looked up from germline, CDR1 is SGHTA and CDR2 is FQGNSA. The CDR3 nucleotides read TGTGCCAGCAGCTTAGCGGGGGCCATAACCACCACAGATACGCAGTATTTT. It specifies CASSLAGAITTTDTQYF.

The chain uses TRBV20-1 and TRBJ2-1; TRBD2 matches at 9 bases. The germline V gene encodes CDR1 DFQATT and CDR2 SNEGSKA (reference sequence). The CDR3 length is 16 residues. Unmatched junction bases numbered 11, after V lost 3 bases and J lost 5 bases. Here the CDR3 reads CSARLLRTSVNNEQFF. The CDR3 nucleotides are TGCAGTGCTAGGCTTCTGAGGACTAGCGTCAACAATGAGCAGTTCTTC.

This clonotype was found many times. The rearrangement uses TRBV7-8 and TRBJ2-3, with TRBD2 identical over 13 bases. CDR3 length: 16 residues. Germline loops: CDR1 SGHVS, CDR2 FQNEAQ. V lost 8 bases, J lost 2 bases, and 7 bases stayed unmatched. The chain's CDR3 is CASLPGLAGNTDTQYF. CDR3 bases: TGTGCCAGCCTACCGGGACTAGCGGGGAACACAGATACGCAGTATTTT.

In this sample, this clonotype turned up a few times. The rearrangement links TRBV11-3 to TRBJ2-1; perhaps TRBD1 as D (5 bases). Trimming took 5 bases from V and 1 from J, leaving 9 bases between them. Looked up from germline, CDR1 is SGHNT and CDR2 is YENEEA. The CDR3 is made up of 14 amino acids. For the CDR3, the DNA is TGTGCCAGCAGCAGTCAGGGTTCCTACAATGAGCAGTTCTTC. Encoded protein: CASSSQGSYNEQFF.